Here is one T cell receptor (beta chain) with its context. Germline CDR1 reads SGHDT; CDR2 reads YYEEEE. The CDR3 is made up of 15 amino acids. V lost 0 bases, J lost 5 bases, and 14 bases lay in between. This sample stems from a study of T cells in Graves' hyperthyroidism and ophthalmopathy. Researchers amplified the TCR beta CDR3 regions from RNA transcripts. RT-PCR in the first round (using the HTBI primer set) targeted the TCR CDR3. Via MiXCR, TCRdb re-called the multiplex PCR reads, giving one row per CDR3 protein. The sample carries about 480,000 distinct CDR3 sequences, approximately 23% recorded once.

The sequencing input was blood. The sequence came from a woman in her 70s with Graves' ophthalmopathy. This rearrangement joins TRBV5-6 to TRBJ1-1; D not certain. The CDR3: CASSLVEDPGTEAFF. The CDR3 nucleotides read TGTGCCAGCAGCTTGGTAGAGGACCCTGGTACTGAAGCTTTCTTT.